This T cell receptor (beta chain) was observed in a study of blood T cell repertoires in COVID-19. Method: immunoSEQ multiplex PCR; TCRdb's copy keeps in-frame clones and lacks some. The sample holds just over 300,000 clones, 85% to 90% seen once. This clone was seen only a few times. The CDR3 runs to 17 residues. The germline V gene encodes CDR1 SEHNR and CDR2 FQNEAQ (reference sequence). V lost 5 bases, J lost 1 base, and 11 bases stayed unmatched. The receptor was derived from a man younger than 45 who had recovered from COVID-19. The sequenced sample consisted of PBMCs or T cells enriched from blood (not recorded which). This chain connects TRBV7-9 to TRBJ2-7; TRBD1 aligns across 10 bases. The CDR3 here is CASSGDRGSGWSYEQYF. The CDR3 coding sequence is TGTGCCAGCAGCGGGGACAGGGGCTCCGGGTGGTCCTACGAGCAGTACTTC.